A single sample gave rise to the 4 T cell receptor beta chains below, sequenced in a study of blood T cell repertoires in COVID-19. Using immunoSEQ multiplex PCR, the repertoire was profiled, and TCRdb retains in-frame clones only, with some absent. Of about 110,000 clones in the sample, 65% to 80% are singletons; the top ten hold less than 10%. Sequencing was carried out using peripheral blood. The receptor set was obtained from an older woman with acute or convalescent COVID-19.

The J gene is TRBJ1-3, the V gene TRBV7-2; weak D call: TRBD1 (5 bases). The CDR3 is 15 amino acids. V was cut by 4 bases and J by 0 bases, with 10 bases left in between. Germline V gene lookup returns CDR1 SGHTA and CDR2 FQGNSA. The CDR3: CASSYDSSSGNTIYF. CDR3 nucleotide sequence: TGTGCCAGCAGCTATGACAGCTCCTCTGGAAACACCATATATTTT.

The genes are TRBV10-3 and TRBJ2-7; the match to TRBD1 covers 8 bases. CDR3 length equals 15 residues. V lost 6 bases and J lost 3; bases outside the gene matches: 10. The germline V gene encodes CDR1 ENHRY and CDR2 SYGVKD. The CDR3 coding sequence is TGTGCCATCAGCGGAATGACAGGGGCCTACTACGAGCAGTACTTC. This sequence encodes CAISGMTGAYYEQYF.

This clone is a singleton in its sample. This chain joins TRBV27 and TRBJ1-1; D is perhaps TRBD1 (6 bases). The V end was cut by 3 bases, the J end by 7 bases, with 12 bases between. In germline, CDR1 is MNHEY, CDR2 SMNVEV (reference sequence). The CDR3 runs to 13 residues. CDR3 region: CASSFGQWSEAFF. Here the CDR3 DNA reads TGTGCCAGCAGTTTCGGACAGTGGAGTGAAGCTTTCTTT.

This clone has just one count. This chain connects TRBV18 to TRBJ1-1; D is perhaps TRBD1 (6 bases). Trimming shortened V by 6 bases and J by 3 bases, and 20 bases separated the two germline ends. Germline CDR1 and CDR2: KGHSH and LQKENI. CDR3 length: 16 amino acids. Written as DNA, the CDR3 is TGTGCCAGCTCGCCTTATACGGGGGGCACGTACACTGAAGCTTTCTTT. This encodes CASSPYTGGTYTEAFF. Using reference TRBV18 and TRBJ1-1 for the parts outside the CDR3, the full variable domain is NAGVMQNPRHLVRRRGQEARLRCSPMKGHSHVYWYRQLPEEGLKFMVYLQKENIIDESGMPKERFSAEFPKEGPSILRIQQVVRGDSAAYFCASSPYTGGTYTEAFFGQGTRLTVV.